One T cell receptor (beta chain) is described in this entry. The donors, nominally healthy at sampling, likely had unrecorded immune exposures. PCR used 60 Vbeta primers and 13 Jbeta primers. The protocol was immunoSEQ multiplex PCR, while the TCRdb copy is restricted to in-frame clones and leaves out a portion. The sample includes roughly 240,000 clones, roughly 87% seen only once; the top ten take 5.4%. From germline, CDR1 is LGHNA and CDR2 YNFKEQ. The trim removed 0 bases at V and 2 bases at J, leaving 4 bases unmatched. The CDR3 covers 16 residues. This sample stems from a study of cytomegalovirus exposure and HLA in healthy donors.

The clonotype was recovered from a woman in her thirties or forties in good health and CMV-seropositive. What was sequenced was PBMCs. The chain employs TRBV4-2 and TRBJ2-1; TRBD1 agrees at 7 bases. CDR3 loop: CASSQDEGTAYNEQFF. CDR3 bases: TGTGCCAGCAGCCAAGATGAGGGGACAGCCTACAATGAGCAGTTCTTC.